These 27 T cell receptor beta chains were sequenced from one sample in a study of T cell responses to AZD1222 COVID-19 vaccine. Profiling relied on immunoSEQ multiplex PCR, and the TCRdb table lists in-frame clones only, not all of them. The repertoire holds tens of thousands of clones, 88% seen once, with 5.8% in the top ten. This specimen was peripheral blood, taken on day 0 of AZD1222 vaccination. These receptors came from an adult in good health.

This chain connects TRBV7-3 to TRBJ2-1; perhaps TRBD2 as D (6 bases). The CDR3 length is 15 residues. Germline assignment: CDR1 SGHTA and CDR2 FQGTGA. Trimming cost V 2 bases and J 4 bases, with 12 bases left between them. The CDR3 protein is CASSLQSGPYNEQFF. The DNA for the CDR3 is TGTGCCAGCAGCTTACAGAGCGGGCCGTACAATGAGCAGTTCTTC.

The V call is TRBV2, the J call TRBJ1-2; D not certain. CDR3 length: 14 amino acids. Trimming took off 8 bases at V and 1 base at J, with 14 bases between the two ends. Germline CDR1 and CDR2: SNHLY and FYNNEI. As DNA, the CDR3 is TGTGCCAGCGCCCCCATCCCTCATAACTATGGCTACACCTTC. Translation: CASAPIPHNYGYTF.

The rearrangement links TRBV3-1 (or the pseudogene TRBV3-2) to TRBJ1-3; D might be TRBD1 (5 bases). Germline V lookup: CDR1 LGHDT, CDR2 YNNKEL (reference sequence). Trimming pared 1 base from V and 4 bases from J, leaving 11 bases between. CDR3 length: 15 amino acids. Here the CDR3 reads CASSQGRGGGNTIYF. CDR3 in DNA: TGTGCCAGCAGCCAAGGAAGGGGAGGAGGAAACACCATATATTTT.

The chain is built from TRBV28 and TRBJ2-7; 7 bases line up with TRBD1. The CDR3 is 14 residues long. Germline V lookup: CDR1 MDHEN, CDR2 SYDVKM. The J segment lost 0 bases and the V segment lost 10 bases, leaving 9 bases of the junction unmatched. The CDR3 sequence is CANRGGLNSYEQYF. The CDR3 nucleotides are TGTGCCAACAGGGGCGGTCTAAACTCCTACGAGCAGTACTTC.

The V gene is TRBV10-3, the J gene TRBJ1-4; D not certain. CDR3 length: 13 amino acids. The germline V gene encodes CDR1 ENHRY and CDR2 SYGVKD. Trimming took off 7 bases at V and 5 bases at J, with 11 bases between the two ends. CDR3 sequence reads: CAIKDLLNEKLFF. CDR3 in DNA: TGTGCCATCAAGGACCTTTTAAATGAAAAACTGTTTTTT.

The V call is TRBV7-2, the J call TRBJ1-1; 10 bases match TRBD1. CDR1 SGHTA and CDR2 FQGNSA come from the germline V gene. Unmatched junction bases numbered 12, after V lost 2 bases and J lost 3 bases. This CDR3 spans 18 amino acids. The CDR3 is CASSLTRRQGAGYTEAFF. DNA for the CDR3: TGTGCCAGCAGCTTAACCCGTAGACAGGGGGCAGGATACACTGAAGCTTTCTTT. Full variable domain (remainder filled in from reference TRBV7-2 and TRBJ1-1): GAGVSQSPSNKVTEKGKDVELRCDPISGHTALYWYRQSLGQGLEFLIYFQGNSAPDKSGLPSDRFSAERTGGSVSTLTIQRTQQEDSAVYLCASSLTRRQGAGYTEAFFGQGTRLTVV.

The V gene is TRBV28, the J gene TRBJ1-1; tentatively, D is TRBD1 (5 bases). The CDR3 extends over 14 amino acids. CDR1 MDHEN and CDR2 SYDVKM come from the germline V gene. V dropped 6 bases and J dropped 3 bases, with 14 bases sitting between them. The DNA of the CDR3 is TGTGCCAGCAGAAGTCCCGACAGCTACACTGAAGCTTTCTTT. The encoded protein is CASRSPDSYTEAFF.

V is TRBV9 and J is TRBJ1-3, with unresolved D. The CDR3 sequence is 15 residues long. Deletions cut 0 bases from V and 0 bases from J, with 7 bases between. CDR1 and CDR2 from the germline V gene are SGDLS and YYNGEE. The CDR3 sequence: CASSVGGSSGNTIYF. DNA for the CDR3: TGTGCCAGCAGCGTAGGTGGGAGCTCTGGAAACACCATATATTTT.

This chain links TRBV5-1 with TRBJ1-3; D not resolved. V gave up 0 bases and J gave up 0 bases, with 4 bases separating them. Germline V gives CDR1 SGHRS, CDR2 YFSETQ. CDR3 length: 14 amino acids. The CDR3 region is CASSLANSGNTIYF. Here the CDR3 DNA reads TGCGCCAGCAGCTTGGCTAACTCTGGAAACACCATATATTTT.

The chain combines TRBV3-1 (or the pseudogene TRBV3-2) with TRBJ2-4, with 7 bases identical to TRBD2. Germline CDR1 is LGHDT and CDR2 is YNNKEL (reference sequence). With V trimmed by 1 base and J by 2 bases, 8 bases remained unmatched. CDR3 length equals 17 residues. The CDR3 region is CASSQVGGSGSKNIQYF. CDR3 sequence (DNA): TGTGCCAGCAGCCAAGTAGGCGGGAGTGGGTCCAAAAACATTCAGTACTTC.

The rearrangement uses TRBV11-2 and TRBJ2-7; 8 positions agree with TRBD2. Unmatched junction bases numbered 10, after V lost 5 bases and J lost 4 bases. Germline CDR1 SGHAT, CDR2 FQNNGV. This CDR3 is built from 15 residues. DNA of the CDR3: TGTGCCAGCAGCCCCCAAGCGGGAGCTAGATACGAGCAGTACTTC. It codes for CASSPQAGARYEQYF.

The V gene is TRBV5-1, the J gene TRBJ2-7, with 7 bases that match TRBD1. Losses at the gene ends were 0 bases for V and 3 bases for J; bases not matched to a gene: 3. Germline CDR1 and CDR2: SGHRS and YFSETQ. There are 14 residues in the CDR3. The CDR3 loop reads CASSLVDRNYEQYF. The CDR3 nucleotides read TGCGCCAGCAGCTTGGTGGACAGGAACTACGAGCAGTACTTC.

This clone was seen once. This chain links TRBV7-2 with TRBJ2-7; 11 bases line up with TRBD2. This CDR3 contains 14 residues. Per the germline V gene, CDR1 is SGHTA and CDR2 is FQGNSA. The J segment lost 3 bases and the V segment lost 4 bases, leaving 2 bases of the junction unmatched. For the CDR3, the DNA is TGTGCCAGCAGCTGGGGACTAGCGGACTACGAGCAGTACTTC. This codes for CASSWGLADYEQYF.

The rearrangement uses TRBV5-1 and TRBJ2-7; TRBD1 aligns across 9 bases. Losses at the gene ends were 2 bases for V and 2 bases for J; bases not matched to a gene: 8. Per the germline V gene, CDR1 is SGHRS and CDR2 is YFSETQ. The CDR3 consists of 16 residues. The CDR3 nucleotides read TGCGCCAGCAGCTTTGGGGGACAGGGTTGGGCCTACGAGCAGTACTTC. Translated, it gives CASSFGGQGWAYEQYF. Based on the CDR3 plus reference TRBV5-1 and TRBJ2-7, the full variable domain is KAGVTQTPRYLIKTRGQQVTLSCSPISGHRSVSWYQQTPGQGLQFLFEYFSETQRNKGNFPGRFSGRQFSNSRSEMNVSTLELGDSALYLCASSFGGQGWAYEQYFGPGTRLTVT.

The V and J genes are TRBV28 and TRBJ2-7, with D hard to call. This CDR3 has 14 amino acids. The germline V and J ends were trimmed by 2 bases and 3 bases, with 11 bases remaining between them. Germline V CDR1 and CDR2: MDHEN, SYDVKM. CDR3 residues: CASSLAGPRYEQYF. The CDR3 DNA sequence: TGTGCCAGCAGTTTAGCCGGTCCCCGCTACGAGCAGTACTTC. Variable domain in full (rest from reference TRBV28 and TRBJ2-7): DVKVTQSSRYLVKRTGEKVFLECVQDMDHENMFWYRQDPGLGLRLIYFSYDVKMKEKGDIPEGYSVSREKKERFSLILESASTNQTSMYLCASSLAGPRYEQYFGPGTRLTVT.

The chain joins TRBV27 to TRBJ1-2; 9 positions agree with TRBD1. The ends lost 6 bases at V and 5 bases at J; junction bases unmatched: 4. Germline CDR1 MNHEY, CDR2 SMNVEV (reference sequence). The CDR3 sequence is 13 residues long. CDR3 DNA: TGTGCCAGCAGCCCGGACAGGGGTTATGGCTACACCTTC. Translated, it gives CASSPDRGYGYTF.

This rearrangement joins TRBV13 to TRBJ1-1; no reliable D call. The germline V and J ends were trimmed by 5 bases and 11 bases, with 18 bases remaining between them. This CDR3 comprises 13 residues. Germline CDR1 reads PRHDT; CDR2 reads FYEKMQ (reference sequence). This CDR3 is CASSPSRGLGAFF. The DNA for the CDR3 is TGTGCCAGCAGCCCCTCCCGTGGCTTAGGGGCTTTCTTT.

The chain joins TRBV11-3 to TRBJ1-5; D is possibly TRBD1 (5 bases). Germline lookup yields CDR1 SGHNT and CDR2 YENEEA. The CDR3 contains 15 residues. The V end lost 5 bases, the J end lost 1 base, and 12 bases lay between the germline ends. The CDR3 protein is CASSPIRDSNQPQHF. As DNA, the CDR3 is TGTGCCAGCAGCCCCATCCGGGACAGCAATCAGCCCCAGCATTTT.

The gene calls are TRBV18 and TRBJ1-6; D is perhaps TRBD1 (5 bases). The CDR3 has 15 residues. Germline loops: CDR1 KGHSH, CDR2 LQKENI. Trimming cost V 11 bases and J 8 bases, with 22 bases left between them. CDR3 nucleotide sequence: TGTGCCTCTAAGCTCGGATCAGGGACGGATTCACCCCTCCACTTT. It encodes CASKLGSGTDSPLHF.

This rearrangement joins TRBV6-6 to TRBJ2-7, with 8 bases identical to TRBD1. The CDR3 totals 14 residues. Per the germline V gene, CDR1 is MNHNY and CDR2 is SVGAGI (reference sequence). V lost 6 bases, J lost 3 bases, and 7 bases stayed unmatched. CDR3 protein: CASSPGQGVYEQYF. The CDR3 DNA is TGTGCCAGCAGCCCCGGACAGGGAGTCTACGAGCAGTACTTC.

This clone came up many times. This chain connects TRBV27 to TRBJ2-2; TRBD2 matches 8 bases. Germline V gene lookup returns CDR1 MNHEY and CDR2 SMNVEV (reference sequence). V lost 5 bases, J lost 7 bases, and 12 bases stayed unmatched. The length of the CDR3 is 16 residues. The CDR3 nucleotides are TGTGCCAGCAGTCGCCCCGGGACTAGTGGGGGCGGGGAGCTGTTTTTT. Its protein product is CASSRPGTSGGGELFF.

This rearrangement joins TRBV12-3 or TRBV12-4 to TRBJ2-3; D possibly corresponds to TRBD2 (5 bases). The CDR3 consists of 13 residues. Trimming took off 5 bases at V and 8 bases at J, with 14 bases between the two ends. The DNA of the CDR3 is TGTGCCAGCAGTCACGGGGTTCCAGGTACGCAGTATTTT. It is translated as CASSHGVPGTQYF.

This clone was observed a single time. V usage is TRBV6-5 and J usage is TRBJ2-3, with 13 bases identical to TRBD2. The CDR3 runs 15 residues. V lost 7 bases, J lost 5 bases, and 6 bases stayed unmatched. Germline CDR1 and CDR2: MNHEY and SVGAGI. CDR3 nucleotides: TGTGCCAGCAATAAGGGACTAGCGGGATTAGATACGCAGTATTTT. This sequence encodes CASNKGLAGLDTQYF.

The CDR3 DNA is TGTGCCAGCAGTGAAGCGGGACAGGGGTTTACTTGGGCTTTCTTT. The encoded protein is CASSEAGQGFTWAFF. The rearrangement uses TRBV6-1 and TRBJ1-1, with 10 bases identical to TRBD1. This CDR3 is 15 amino acids long. CDR1 and CDR2 from the germline V gene are MNHNS and SASEGT. Unmatched junction bases numbered 9, after V lost 0 bases and J lost 11 bases.

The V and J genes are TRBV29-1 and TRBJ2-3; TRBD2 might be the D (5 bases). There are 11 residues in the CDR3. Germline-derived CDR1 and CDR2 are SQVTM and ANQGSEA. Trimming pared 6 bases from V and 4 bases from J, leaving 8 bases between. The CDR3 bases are TGCAGCGTGGGGAGCGCAGATACGCAGTATTTT. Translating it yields CSVGSADTQYF.

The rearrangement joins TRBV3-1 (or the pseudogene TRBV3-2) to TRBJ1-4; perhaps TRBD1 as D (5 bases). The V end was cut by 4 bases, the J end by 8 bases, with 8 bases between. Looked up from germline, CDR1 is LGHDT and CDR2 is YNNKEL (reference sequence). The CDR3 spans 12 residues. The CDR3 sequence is CASSLGVEKLFF. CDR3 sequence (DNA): TGTGCCAGCAGCCTGGGGGTCGAAAAACTGTTTTTT.

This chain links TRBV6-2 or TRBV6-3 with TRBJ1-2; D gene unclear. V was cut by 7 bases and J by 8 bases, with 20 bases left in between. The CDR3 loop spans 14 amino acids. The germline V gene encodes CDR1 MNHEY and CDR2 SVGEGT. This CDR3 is CASNPNWLGKGYTF. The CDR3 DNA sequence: TGTGCCAGCAACCCTAACTGGCTGGGTAAAGGCTACACCTTC.